This T cell receptor (beta chain) was sequenced for a study of blood T cell repertoires in COVID-19. Study details: Sites across the United States, Italy and Spain contributed samples from acute and convalescent COVID-19. The cDNA or gDNA used as material had been derived from T cells, B-cell-depleted T cells, or PBMCs.

In the original workflow: The authors estimated nucleated cell counts from reference gene primer amplification. Only in-frame clones appear in the TCRdb table, and some are missing; sequencing was by immunoSEQ multiplex PCR. That table supplies the V and J calls and clone size; D and trimming were determined from the DNA. There are about 240,000 clones in the sample; 75% to 90% occur only once, and around 12% lies in the top ten. In germline, CDR1 is LNHDA, CDR2 SQIVND (reference sequence). The CDR3 spans 13 residues. Trimming took off 8 bases at V and 6 bases at J, with 17 bases between the two ends.

The TCR originated in a woman aged 60-75 years with active or convalescent COVID-19. Material: peripheral blood. The genes are TRBV19 and TRBJ2-7; D may be TRBD2 (7 bases). DNA for the CDR3: TGTGCCAGTGGGGGGGGCGTCTCATCCGAGCAGTACTTC. Its translation is CASGGGVSSEQYF.